This T cell receptor beta chain comes out of a study of control samples from healthy donors and cancer patients. Germline CDR1 is SEHNR and CDR2 is FQNEAQ (reference sequence). V gave up 6 bases and J gave up 7 bases; unmatched junction bases: 8. The CDR3 loop spans 13 amino acids. Clones were read by immunoSEQ multiplex PCR, and TCRdb kept only the in-frame ones, dropping some. In the table there are around 94,000 clones, about 88% of which are singletons. The material sequenced was blood. The V call is TRBV7-9, the J call TRBJ2-5; TRBD1 matches at 7 bases. The sequence came from a woman between 45 and 65 years old in good health. The CDR3 DNA sequence: TGTGCCAGCAGTTCTACAGGGGTCGGGACCCAGTACTTC. Encoded protein: CASSSTGVGTQYF.